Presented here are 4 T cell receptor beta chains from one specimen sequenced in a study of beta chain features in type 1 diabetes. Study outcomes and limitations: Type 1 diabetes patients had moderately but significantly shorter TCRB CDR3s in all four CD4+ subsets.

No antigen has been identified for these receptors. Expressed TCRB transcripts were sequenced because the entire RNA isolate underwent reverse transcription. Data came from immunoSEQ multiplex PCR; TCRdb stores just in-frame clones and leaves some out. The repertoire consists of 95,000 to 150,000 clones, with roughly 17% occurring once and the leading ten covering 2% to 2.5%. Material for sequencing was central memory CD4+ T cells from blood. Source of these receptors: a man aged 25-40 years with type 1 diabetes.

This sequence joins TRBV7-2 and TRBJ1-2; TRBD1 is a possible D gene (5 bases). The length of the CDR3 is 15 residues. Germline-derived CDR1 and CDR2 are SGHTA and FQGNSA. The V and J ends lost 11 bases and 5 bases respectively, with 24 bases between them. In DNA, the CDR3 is TGTGCCGTAACACCGGGACGGACGGCATCTTATGGCTACACCTTC. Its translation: CAVTPGRTASYGYTF.

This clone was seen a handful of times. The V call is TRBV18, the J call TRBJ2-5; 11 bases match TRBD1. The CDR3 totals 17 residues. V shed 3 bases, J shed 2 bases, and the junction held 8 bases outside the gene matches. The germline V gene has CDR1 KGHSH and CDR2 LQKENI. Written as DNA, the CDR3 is TGTGCCAGCTCACCGAGGGACGGACAGGGGGCACAAGAGACCCAGTACTTC. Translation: CASSPRDGQGAQETQYF. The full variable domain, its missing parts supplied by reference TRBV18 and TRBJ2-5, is NAGVMQNPRHLVRRRGQEARLRCSPMKGHSHVYWYRQLPEEGLKFMVYLQKENIIDESGMPKERFSAEFPKEGPSILRIQQVVRGDSAAYFCASSPRDGQGAQETQYFGPGTRLLVL.

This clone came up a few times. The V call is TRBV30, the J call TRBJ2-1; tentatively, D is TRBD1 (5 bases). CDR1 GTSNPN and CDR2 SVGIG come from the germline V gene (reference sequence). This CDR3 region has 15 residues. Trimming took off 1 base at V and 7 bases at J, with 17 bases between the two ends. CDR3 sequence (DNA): TGTGCCTGGAGTGGAGTACCCAGGGATTGGAATGAGCAGTTCTTC. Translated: CAWSGVPRDWNEQFF.

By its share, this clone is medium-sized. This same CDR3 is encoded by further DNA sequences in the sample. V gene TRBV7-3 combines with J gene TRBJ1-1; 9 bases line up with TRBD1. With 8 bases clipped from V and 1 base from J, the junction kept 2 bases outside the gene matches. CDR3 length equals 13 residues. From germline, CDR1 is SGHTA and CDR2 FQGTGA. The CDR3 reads CASGQGPNTEAFF. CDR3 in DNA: TGTGCCAGCGGACAGGGGCCGAACACTGAAGCTTTCTTT.